This passage covers 20 T cell receptor beta chains from one sample sequenced in a study of vaccination and CD4 T cells after COVID-19. Antigens of these TCRs are unknown. Cultured CD4+ T cell DNA underwent sequencing with the Oncomine TCR Beta short-read assay. TCRdb processed the PCR reads anew with MiXCR; each CDR3 protein has one entry. Altogether approximately 21,000 distinct CDR3 sequences are present, 55% to 70% being singletons, with the ten largest covering more than 8.5%. Treatment given: approximately nine-day PBMC culture with coronavirus spike peptide pools or control peptides (ViraFEST assay). The sample in question was CD4+ T cells from blood, cultured in vitro, obtained after SARS-CoV-2 vaccination. Source of these receptors: a human donor who had recovered from COVID-19.

The genes are TRBV28 and TRBJ1-1; D is unclear. V was pared by 2 bases and J by 0 bases, with 7 bases between. Germline assignment: CDR1 MDHEN and CDR2 SYDVKM. The CDR3 sequence is 14 residues long. This CDR3 is CASSLIGLNTEAFF. CDR3 in DNA: TGTGCCAGCAGTTTAATAGGGCTGAACACTGAAGCTTTCTTT.

The J gene is TRBJ1-4, the V gene TRBV6-1; unclear D gene. This CDR3 has 11 residues. The germline gives CDR1 MNHNS, CDR2 SASEGT. Trimming shortened V by 5 bases and J by 7 bases, and 5 bases separated the two germline ends. This CDR3 is CASSNSEKLFF. CDR3 sequence (DNA): TGTGCCAGCAGTAACAGTGAAAAACTGTTTTTT.

The chain has TRBV7-6 and TRBJ2-3; D is unresolved. V lost 1 base to trimming and J lost 4 bases, with 12 bases between them. The CDR3 length is 15 residues. Germline V gene data show CDR1 as SGHVS and CDR2 as FNYEAQ. CDR3 in amino acids: CASSLDAQMPDTQYF. CDR3 nucleotide sequence: TGTGCCAGCAGCTTAGACGCCCAAATGCCAGATACGCAGTATTTT.

This clonotype was recorded a few times. V usage is TRBV20-1 and J usage is TRBJ1-6, with TRBD1 as a possible D gene (5 bases). Germline V lookup: CDR1 DFQATT, CDR2 SNEGSKA (reference sequence). The V end lost 5 bases, the J end lost 6 bases, and 11 bases lay between the germline ends. The CDR3 is 13 residues long. CDR3 bases: TGCAGTGCTCGGGTTGGGGGTAATTCACCCCTCCACTTT. This sequence encodes CSARVGGNSPLHF.

The rearrangement joins TRBV5-4 to TRBJ2-3; D remains unclear. Germline V gene lookup returns CDR1 SGHNT and CDR2 YYREEE (reference sequence). This CDR3 spans 15 amino acids. Deletions cut 5 bases from V and 3 bases from J, with 16 bases between. CDR3 sequence (DNA): TGTGCCAGCAGTACGTGGTGGGGTCGGACAGATACGCAGTATTTT. It encodes CASSTWWGRTDTQYF.

The chain has TRBV7-9 and TRBJ1-1; the D is unclear. CDR3 length: 14 amino acids. Trimming pared 7 bases from V and 8 bases from J, leaving 20 bases between. The germline gives CDR1 SEHNR, CDR2 FQNEAQ (reference sequence). CDR3 sequence: CASTTEARRLEAFF. DNA of the CDR3: TGTGCCAGCACTACAGAGGCCAGGAGGCTAGAAGCTTTCTTT.

The V call is TRBV20-1, the J call TRBJ2-5; possible D gene TRBD1, 6 bases. Trimming pared 8 bases from V and 2 bases from J, leaving 12 bases between. In germline, CDR1 is DFQATT, CDR2 SNEGSKA (reference sequence). This CDR3 has 12 amino acids. DNA of the CDR3: TGCAGTCAGACAGGAGTACAAGAGACCCAGTACTTC. The encoded protein is CSQTGVQETQYF.

There are a few counts of this clonotype. The chain has TRBV15 and TRBJ2-5, with D perhaps matching TRBD2 (5 bases). This CDR3 is 14 amino acids long. The germline CDR1 and CDR2 sequences are LNHNV and YYDKDF (reference sequence). V shed 10 bases and J shed 1 base, with 16 bases lying between them. The CDR3: CAIRNEAGQETQYF. The CDR3 DNA sequence: TGTGCCATCAGAAACGAGGCGGGCCAAGAGACCCAGTACTTC.

The chain carries TRBV10-3 and TRBJ2-3; possibly TRBD1 for D (5 bases). Germline lookup yields CDR1 ENHRY and CDR2 SYGVKD. Trimming cost V 0 bases and J 4 bases, with 14 bases left between them. This CDR3 is built from 16 residues. The CDR3 loop is CAISESGRVGPDTQYF. In DNA, the CDR3 is TGTGCCATCAGTGAGTCTGGCAGGGTGGGCCCAGATACGCAGTATTTT.

The chain has TRBV20-1 and TRBJ2-7; D gene unclear. The V and J ends lost 3 bases and 5 bases respectively, with 20 bases between them. This CDR3 has 15 amino acids. Per the germline V gene, CDR1 is DFQATT and CDR2 is SNEGSKA (reference sequence). This chain's CDR3 is CSARPFRPALHEQYF. The CDR3 DNA is TGCAGTGCTAGGCCGTTTCGGCCAGCACTTCACGAGCAGTACTTC.

This chain links TRBV11-3 with TRBJ2-7; no clear D. Trimming took 5 bases from V and 5 from J, leaving 16 bases between them. The CDR3 runs 14 residues. Germline values: CDR1 SGHNT, CDR2 YENEEA. The CDR3: CASSRVVGPHEQYF. CDR3 coding DNA: TGTGCCAGCAGCCGCGTCGTAGGGCCCCACGAGCAGTACTTC.

This clonotype is judged medium-sized. V usage is TRBV27 and J usage is TRBJ1-5; TRBD1 matches 9 bases. Per the germline V gene, CDR1 is MNHEY and CDR2 is SMNVEV (reference sequence). The CDR3 has 16 amino acids. V shed 2 bases, J shed 7 bases, and the junction held 9 bases outside the gene matches. The CDR3 loop reads CASSLVGQGPRQPQHF. The CDR3 nucleotides are TGTGCCAGCAGTTTAGTAGGACAGGGGCCCCGGCAGCCCCAGCATTTT.

V usage is TRBV7-8 and J usage is TRBJ1-3, with D possibly matching TRBD1 (6 bases). V lost 5 bases, J lost 6 bases, and 20 bases lay in between. Germline V gene lookup returns CDR1 SGHVS and CDR2 FQNEAQ. The CDR3 extends over 16 amino acids. CDR3 region: CASSLTRRGGENTIYF. The CDR3 DNA reads TGTGCCAGCAGCCTAACTAGGAGGGGGGGAGAAAACACCATATATTTT.

The chain carries TRBV7-2 and TRBJ2-7, with 7 bases aligning to TRBD2. There are 14 residues in the CDR3. CDR1 SGHTA and CDR2 FQGNSA come from the germline V gene. Trimming cost V 1 base and J 3 bases; bases outside gene matches: 3. This CDR3 is CASSLGGLIYEQYF. The CDR3 DNA follows: TGTGCCAGCAGCTTAGGGGGACTAATCTACGAGCAGTACTTC.

This clonotype was counted a few times. This chain links TRBV7-3 with TRBJ2-3, with TRBD2 matching 10 bases. The CDR3 length is 15 residues. The germline CDR1 and CDR2 sequences are SGHTA and FQGTGA. The V gene end was trimmed by 5 bases and the J gene end by 4 bases; junction bases not matched to a gene: 6. The CDR3 DNA sequence: TGTGCCAGCAGCCTCTCCCTAGCGGGGGCAGATACGCAGTATTTT. Its translation is CASSLSLAGADTQYF.

This clonotype has just a few counts. The V gene is TRBV21-1, the J gene TRBJ1-2; the tabulated D call, TRBD1, remains unverified against the DNA. TRBV21-1 is a known pseudogene. This CDR3 is 17 amino acids long. In DNA, the CDR3 is TGTGCCAGCAGCAAAGGGTCAGGACAGTCCGGTGGGGGGGGCTACACCTTC. It translates to CASSKGSGQSGGGGYTF.

The chain couples TRBV7-6 to TRBJ2-7; D unclear. V was trimmed by 9 bases and J by 3 bases, leaving 18 bases between them. The CDR3 length is 14 residues. The germline gives CDR1 SGHVS, CDR2 FNYEAQ. This CDR3 is CARISETRYYEQYF. The CDR3 DNA follows: TGTGCCAGGATTTCCGAAACACGATACTACGAGCAGTACTTC.

The V call is TRBV20-1, the J call TRBJ1-1; unclear D gene. From germline, CDR1 is DFQATT and CDR2 SNEGSKA (reference sequence). The CDR3 totals 13 residues. Trimming removed 6 bases from V and 6 bases from J, with 17 bases in between. In DNA, the CDR3 is TGCAGTGCAGGAAGGGCGCTGGATTCTGAAGCTTTCTTT. Protein: CSAGRALDSEAFF.

In the case of this clonotype: An end of the junction differs from the germline gene, which may be a read error. This chain uses TRBV15 with TRBJ2-7, with a tentative D call TRBD2 (6 bases). CDR1 and CDR2 (germline): LNHNV, YYDKDF (reference sequence). The CDR3 has 15 residues. CDR3 amino acids: CASSRRDSWGHEQYF. The CDR3 bases are TGTGCCAGCAGCCGACGGGACTCCTGGGGTCACGAGCAGTACTTC.

The gene calls are TRBV19 and TRBJ1-5; a weak D match, TRBD1 (5 bases). The germline CDR1 and CDR2 sequences are LNHDA and SQIVND (reference sequence). V was shortened by 4 bases and J by 1 base, with 8 bases between the two germline ends. CDR3 length: 14 residues. CDR3: CASSNRDSNQPQHF. The CDR3 nucleotides read TGTGCCAGTAGTAACCGGGACAGCAATCAGCCCCAGCATTTT.